This T cell receptor beta chain stems from a study of multiple sclerosis patients with progressive multifocal leukoencephalopathy. As to this clone: Its antigen is currently unknown.

V lost 6 bases to trimming and J lost 2 bases; unmatched junction nucleotides: 7. The CDR3 totals 15 residues. CDR1 is MDHEN and CDR2 is SYDVKM in the germline V gene. Time point defined: time of PML onset. Study-wide points: Expanded clones at PML onset predated and persisted through natalizumab therapy. Lower normalized Shannon entropy suggested reduced TRB diversity in most PML patients.

The survey-level immunoSEQ assay was used. Each PCR contained spiked synthetic TR CDR3 controls spanning every V-J pairing. Produced via immunoSEQ multiplex PCR; TCRdb's table is partial and in-frame only. The data hold fewer than 40,000 clones, with approximately 88% observed a single time. This material consisted of PBMCs, taken from a patient treated with natalizumab. The sequence was collected from a woman aged 40 to 55 with progressive multifocal leukoencephalopathy. The J gene is TRBJ2-7, the V gene TRBV28, with 10 positions matching TRBD2. Written as DNA, the CDR3 is TGTGCCAGCAGGACTTTAGCGGGAGGCCCCTACGAGCAGTACTTC. Its protein product is CASRTLAGGPYEQYF.